The clone carrying this T cell receptor (beta chain) was found once. Its target is not known. Donors in the study were healthy people who gave bone marrow. Though probably carrying unrecorded immune exposures, donors were nominally healthy at sampling. The primer mix had 60 Vbeta and 13 Jbeta primers. Assay used: immunoSEQ multiplex PCR; TCRdb lists only in-frame clones, some missing. This sample has roughly 180,000 clones, with more than 65% found just once. This sample is drawn from a study of cytomegalovirus exposure and HLA in healthy donors. Across the study: A data release that came early held 80 million or so unique TCRs from HLA-typed donors.

This CDR3 spans 13 amino acids. Per germline, CDR1 GTSNPN and CDR2 SVGIG (reference sequence). Trimming stripped 4 bases from V and 9 bases from J, with 16 bases between. Study observations and caveats: Roughly even sequencing depth across donors was the assumption behind the presence/absence analyses.

The source is a girl aged 2 to 9 in good health and CMV-seropositive. The sequencing input was PBMCs. This chain links TRBV30 with TRBJ2-1, with D possibly TRBD1 on 8 matching bases. The CDR3 nucleotides are TGTGCCTGGACCAGGACAGGGAGGGGTGAGCAGTTCTTC. It yields the protein CAWTRTGRGEQFF.